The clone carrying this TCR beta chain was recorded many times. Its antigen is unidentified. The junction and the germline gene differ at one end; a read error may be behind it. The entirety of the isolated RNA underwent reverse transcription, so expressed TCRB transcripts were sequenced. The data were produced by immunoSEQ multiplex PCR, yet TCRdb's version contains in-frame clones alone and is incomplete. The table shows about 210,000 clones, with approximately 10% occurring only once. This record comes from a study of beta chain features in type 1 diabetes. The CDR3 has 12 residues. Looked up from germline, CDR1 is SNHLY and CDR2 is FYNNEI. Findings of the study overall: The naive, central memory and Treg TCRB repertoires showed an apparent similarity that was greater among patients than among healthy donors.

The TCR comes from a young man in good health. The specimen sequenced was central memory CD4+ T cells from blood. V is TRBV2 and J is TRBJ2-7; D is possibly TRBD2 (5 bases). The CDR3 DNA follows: TGTGCCAGCGGCGAATCTAGCCTTCCTTGGCACTTC. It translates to CASGESSLPWHF. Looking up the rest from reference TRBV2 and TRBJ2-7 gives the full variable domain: EPEVTQTPSHQVTQMGQEVILRCVPISNHLYFYWYRQILGQKVEFLVSFYNNEISEKSEIFDDQFSVERPDGSNFTLKIRSTKLEDSAMYFCASGESSLPWHFGPGTRLTVT.